Listed below are T cell receptor beta chains from one sample, sequenced in a study of early T cells in non-severe SARS-CoV-2 infection. TCRdb re-called the 5' RACE reads through MiXCR, storing one row per CDR3 protein. The repertoire holds about 29,000 distinct CDR3 sequences, with roughly 4.5% as singletons. Sequenced: whole blood. The receptors come from an adult who was a healthcare worker with PCR-confirmed SARS-CoV-2 infection or an uninfected control (not recorded which). CDR3s include the opening cysteine and the closing phenylalanine or tryptophan. A D gene is named only where the DNA matches it firmly. Size tells how often a clone was seen (once, few, many) or the class of an expanded clone, and some rows leave it out.

clone_size j_call v_call d_call cdr3_nt cdr3_aa
many TRBJ2-1 TRBV3-1 . TGTGCCAGCAGCCAAGATCGGGGGCCTCAATCCAGCAATGAGCAGTTCTTC CASSQDRGPQSSNEQFF
few TRBJ2-5 TRBV7-9 . TGTGCCAGCAGCTTCGGCGTCCTTGATCGCCAAGAGACCCAGTACTTC CASSFGVLDRQETQYF
few TRBJ2-1 TRBV18 TRBD2 TGTGCCAGCTCACCAGTGTCGGGGGGAGGAGAGCAGTTCTTC CASSPVSGGGEQFF
. TRBJ2-5 TRBV21-1 . TGTGCCATTGGACTAGCGGGGGGCGAGACCCAGTACTTC CAIGLAGGETQYF
few TRBJ2-1 TRBV20-1 TRBD2 TGCAGTGCCATCTGGACTAGCGGGCTTTCCTACAATGAGCAGTTCTTC CSAIWTSGLSYNEQFF
few TRBJ1-1 TRBV9 . TGTGCCAGCCCCCCTGAAGCTTTCTTT CASPPEAFF
few TRBJ2-5 TRBV14 TRBD1 TGTGCCAGCAGCCAACGGGACAGGTCCAAGACCCAGTACTTC CASSQRDRSKTQYF
many TRBJ2-6 TRBV15 . TGTGCCACCAGCCACTCCGTGGGGGCCAACGTCCTGACTTTC CATSHSVGANVLTF
many TRBJ1-1 TRBV5-1 TRBD1 TGCGCCAGCAGCTCGGCCAGGGGGAAGAACACTGAAGCTTTCTTT CASSSARGKNTEAFF
many TRBJ2-7 TRBV20-1 . TGCAGTGCTAGAGATTTCGACGGGCTCCTACAGTACTTC CSARDFDGLLQYF
. TRBJ2-4 TRBV18 . TGTGCCAGCTCACCATCCGGTGGGAGCATTCAGTACTTC CASSPSGGSIQYF
few TRBJ2-1 TRBV10-2 . TGCGCCAGCAGGATGCAGACGGGGTCCTACAATGAGCAGTTCTTC CASRMQTGSYNEQFF
many TRBJ2-5 TRBV29-1 TRBD2 TGCAGCGTTCCCCCCGAAGGACTAGCAGTGCAAGAGACCCAGTACTTC CSVPPEGLAVQETQYF
many TRBJ1-5 TRBV18 . TGTGCCAGCTCACAAGGGTACTCTCAGCCCCAGCATTTT CASSQGYSQPQHF
few TRBJ1-3 TRBV5-1 TRBD1 TGCGCCAGCAGCCACGGGACAGAAGGAAACACCATATATTTT CASSHGTEGNTIYF
many TRBJ2-5 TRBV11-2 . TGTGCCAGCAGCTCCAATCGGGGGAGGTTCTTC CASSSNRGRFF
many TRBJ2-1 TRBV20-1 . TGCAGTGCTAGGGAGTGGAGCGCGAGCTCCTACAATGAGCAGTTCTTC CSAREWSASSYNEQFF
many TRBJ1-5 TRBV27 TRBD1 TGTGCCAGCAGTTTAGCAGGGGGCGAAGGCAATCAGCCCCAGCATTTT CASSLAGGEGNQPQHF
. TRBJ2-3 TRBV20-1 . TGCAGTGCTAGAGATAGTCGGGCTCTGCTCACAGATACGCAGTATTTT CSARDSRALLTDTQYF